The T cell receptor (beta chain) described here comes from a study of shared clonotypes between healthy human individuals. Whole-study findings and limits: Among donors, sharing of clonotypes was expected to be affected by sequencing depth.

Germline V gives CDR1 SQVTM, CDR2 ANQGSEA. The V gene lost 4 bases and the J gene lost 3 bases, with 7 bases spanning the gap. CDR3 length: 12 amino acids. Each subset's genomic DNA was shared equally among a number of immunoSEQ plates. The repertoire was sequenced with immunoSEQ multiplex PCR; TCRdb's copy has only in-frame clones and lacks some. This sample yields roughly 2 million clones, of which around 95% are seen a single time; roughly 0.13% belongs to the top ten. Of note for this clone: The antigen remains undetermined.

This chain joins TRBV29-1 and TRBJ2-1; D gene uncertain. The receptor was isolated from a man aged 18 to 29 in good health. The sequencing sample was made of naive CD4+ T cells sorted from blood. Subset here: CD45RA+ positively selected. The CDR3 loop reads CSVGLDYNEQFF. The CDR3 coding sequence is TGCAGCGTTGGACTTGACTACAATGAGCAGTTCTTC.